One sample yielded the 19 T cell receptor beta chains listed below, sequenced in a study of Graves' ophthalmopathy and Graves' hyperthyroidism. RNA transcripts yielded amplified TCR beta CDR3 regions. The first-round RT-PCR employed HTBI primers together with the Qiagen OneStep RT-PCR kit. A multiplex PCR was then performed as the second round. MiXCR was run by TCRdb on the multiplex PCR reads, yielding one entry per CDR3 protein. The sample lists under 800,000 distinct CDR3 sequences, about 20% occurring once. Sequences were obtained from peripheral blood. Receptors were obtained from a woman aged 18-29 years with stable Graves' hyperthyroidism. Some clones in this sample may be carry-over from other donors' samples.

Worth noting for this clonotype: One base away lies a much larger clone, so this may be a sequencing read error. The chain employs TRBV12-3 or TRBV12-4 and TRBJ2-5; D gene uncertain. The CDR3 is 14 residues long. CDR3 DNA sequence: TGTGCCAGCAGTTTTTCTGGTGAACAAGAGACCAAGTACTTC. Translating it yields CASSFSGEQETKYF.

This clonotype showed up many times. CDR3 nucleotides: TGTGCCAGCAGTTACCGAACGGTACAGGCTATTATTTCTGGGGCCAACGTCCTGACTTTC. Translated: CASSYRTVQAIISGANVLTF. This chain joins TRBV6-5 and TRBJ2-6; a weak D match, TRBD1 (5 bases). The CDR3 totals 20 residues. Germline V lookup: CDR1 MNHEY, CDR2 SVGAGI. With 2 bases removed from V and 1 base from J, the gap between germline ends came to 21 bases.

This clonotype was counted many times. The chain joins TRBV6-1 to TRBJ2-4; the D gene is possibly TRBD1 (5 bases). Germline V gene data show CDR1 as MNHNS and CDR2 as SASEGT. This CDR3 is built from 16 residues. Between the trimmed V and J ends, which lost 2 bases and 0 bases, there was a span of 11 bases. Here the CDR3 reads CASSEWGRIAKNIQYF. The CDR3 nucleotides read TGTGCCAGCAGTGAATGGGGCAGAATAGCCAAAAACATTCAGTACTTC.

The table lists this clonotype with a count of one. The chain couples TRBV9 to TRBJ1-1, with D uncertain. CDR1 and CDR2 (germline): SGDLS, YYNGEE. The V end lost 0 bases, the J end lost 5 bases, and 8 bases lay between the germline ends. CDR3 size: 13 residues. The CDR3 region has the DNA TGTGCCAGCAGCGTAGCCTTCGGGACTGAAGCTTTCTTT. Encoded protein: CASSVAFGTEAFF.

The chain uses TRBV5-4 and TRBJ2-7, with TRBD1 matching over 8 bases. Trimming took 0 bases from V and 0 from J; bases not matched to a gene: 11. Germline V lookup: CDR1 SGHNT, CDR2 YYREEE (reference sequence). The CDR3 consists of 18 residues. This CDR3 is CASSLALGQGGSSYEQYF. The CDR3 DNA sequence: TGTGCCAGCAGCTTGGCCCTCGGACAGGGAGGTAGCTCCTACGAGCAGTACTTC.

This clonotype was counted many times. The chain couples TRBV6-1 to TRBJ2-7, with TRBD2 matching over 12 bases. This CDR3 is built from 16 residues. Germline CDR1 MNHNS, CDR2 SASEGT. Losses at the gene ends were 0 bases for V and 3 bases for J; bases not matched to a gene: 3. The CDR3 loop reads CASSEASGLAGYEQYF. Written as DNA, the CDR3 is TGTGCCAGCAGTGAAGCCTCGGGACTAGCGGGCTACGAGCAGTACTTC.

Ten or more counts support this clonotype. The chain uses TRBV30 and TRBJ1-1; 8 bases match TRBD1. CDR1 and CDR2 from the germline V gene are GTSNPN and SVGIG (reference sequence). V trimming: 2 bases; J trimming: 3 bases; junction bases outside the gene matches: 5. This CDR3 is built from 14 residues. CDR3 nucleotide sequence: TGTGCCTGGAGTTCGACAGGGGAGTACACTGAAGCTTTCTTT. Protein: CAWSSTGEYTEAFF. The full variable domain, in which reference TRBV30 and TRBJ1-1 provide the parts outside the CDR3, is SQTIHQWPATLVQPVGSPLSLECTVEGTSNPNLYWYRQAAGRGLQLLFYSVGIGQISSEVPQNLSASRPQDRQFILSSKKLLLSDSGFYLCAWSSTGEYTEAFFGQGTRLTVV.

With respect to this clonotype: One end of the junction is discordant with germline, which a read error may explain. The chain employs TRBV6-1 and TRBJ2-7; TRBD1 aligns across 8 bases. The CDR3 has 16 residues. The germline V gene encodes CDR1 MNHNS and CDR2 SASEGT. CDR3 in amino acids: CASRTQTRDRIYDQYF. The CDR3 coding sequence is TGTGCCAGCAGGACACAAACCCGGGACAGGATTTACGATCAGTACTTC.

This chain joins TRBV11-1 and TRBJ2-3; TRBD1 matches at 9 bases. The trim removed 5 bases at V and 3 bases at J, leaving 6 bases unmatched. Germline V gives CDR1 SGHAT, CDR2 FQDESV (reference sequence). There are 15 residues in the CDR3. The CDR3 coding sequence is TGTGCCAGCAGCCACGGGACAGGGAGTACAGATACGCAGTATTTT. Translation gives CASSHGTGSTDTQYF.

This clonotype was detected ten times or more. V and J are TRBV28 and TRBJ2-2; D unclear. The CDR3 runs to 16 residues. Germline values: CDR1 MDHEN, CDR2 SYDVKM. Trimming cost V 1 base and J 1 base, with 10 bases left between them. CDR3 nucleotide sequence: TGTGCCAGCAGTTTATTGGGGTTACAGAACACCGGGGAGCTGTTTTTT. Translated, it gives CASSLLGLQNTGELFF.

This chain connects TRBV20-1 to TRBJ1-2; D is possibly TRBD1 (6 bases). Germline loops: CDR1 DFQATT, CDR2 SNEGSKA (reference sequence). V lost 6 bases and J lost 5, with 16 bases in between. The CDR3 consists of 13 residues. Here the CDR3 reads CSAIIPGAYGYTF. CDR3 sequence (DNA): TGCAGTGCCATTATACCAGGGGCTTATGGCTACACCTTC.

At least ten counts were recorded for this clonotype. The V call is TRBV7-9, the J call TRBJ2-7, with 12 positions matching TRBD2. This CDR3 spans 15 amino acids. The junction had 4 bases not matched to a gene; V was cut back by 4 bases and J by 3 bases. Germline loops: CDR1 SEHNR, CDR2 FQNEAQ (reference sequence). In DNA form, the CDR3 reads TGTGCCAGCAGCTCGACTAGCGGGAGCTTCTACGAGCAGTACTTC. Its protein is CASSSTSGSFYEQYF.

This clonotype was observed a few times. V and J are TRBV29-1 and TRBJ1-2, with 9 bases lining up with TRBD1. There are 13 residues in the CDR3. Germline lookup yields CDR1 SQVTM and CDR2 ANQGSEA. V lost 4 bases and J lost 8; bases outside the gene matches: 8. In DNA, the CDR3 is TGCAGCGTTGTCCGGGACAGGGTAGACGGCTACACCTTC. It codes for CSVVRDRVDGYTF.

This clonotype was counted at least ten times. The gene calls are TRBV7-8 and TRBJ2-6, with D unclear. Germline V lookup: CDR1 SGHVS, CDR2 FQNEAQ. CDR3 length: 15 residues. Trimming left V 3 bases short and J 4 bases short, with 10 bases between. For the CDR3, the DNA is TGTGCCAGCAGCTTTATGGGGTCCGGGGCCAACGTCCTGACTTTC. It is translated as CASSFMGSGANVLTF.

This clonotype showed up many times. V gene TRBV30 combines with J gene TRBJ1-5; the match to TRBD1 covers 8 bases. The CDR3 covers 13 residues. Trimming removed 3 bases from V and 5 bases from J; junction bases left unmatched: 3. The germline gives CDR1 GTSNPN, CDR2 SVGIG (reference sequence). Here the CDR3 reads CAWRDRVHQPQHF. CDR3 nucleotide sequence: TGTGCCTGGAGGGACAGGGTTCATCAGCCCCAGCATTTT.

This rearrangement joins TRBV20-1 to TRBJ2-7; no clear D gene. The CDR3 runs 13 residues. V shed 5 bases and J shed 0 bases, with 11 bases lying between them. Germline loops: CDR1 DFQATT, CDR2 SNEGSKA (reference sequence). The CDR3 region has the DNA TGCAGTGCTGTACGAGGAATCTCCTACGAGCAGTACTTC. This translates into CSAVRGISYEQYF.

There are a few counts of this clonotype. A much larger clone lies a single base off, so this may be a read error. The gene calls are TRBV10-3 and TRBJ1-1; TRBD1 agrees at 12 bases. CDR1 and CDR2 (germline): ENHRY, SYGVKD. This CDR3 region has 15 residues. The V and J ends lost 5 bases and 7 bases, in that order; junction bases with no gene match: 8. CDR3 region: CAISYRDRGLVEAFF. The CDR3, as DNA: TGTGCCATCAGTTATAGGGACAGGGGGCTCGTTGAAGCTTTCTTT.

This clonotype was observed at least ten times. V is TRBV4-1 and J is TRBJ1-1; possibly TRBD1 for D (5 bases). Germline CDR1 reads MGHRA; CDR2 reads YSYEKL. The CDR3 runs 14 residues. Trimming pared 1 base from V and 1 base from J, leaving 7 bases between. CDR3 sequence (DNA): TGCGCCAGCAGCCAAGGGGACCGGAACACTGAAGCTTTCTTT. The encoded protein is CASSQGDRNTEAFF.

This clonotype was observed at least ten times. V usage is TRBV18 and J usage is TRBJ1-5; D is possibly TRBD1 (6 bases). Between the trimmed V and J ends, which lost 0 bases and 3 bases, there was a span of 9 bases. Germline lookup yields CDR1 KGHSH and CDR2 LQKENI. The CDR3 covers 15 residues. The CDR3 spells CASSPPGQNNQPQHF. In nucleotides, the CDR3 is TGTGCCAGCTCACCACCAGGACAGAACAATCAGCCCCAGCATTTT.